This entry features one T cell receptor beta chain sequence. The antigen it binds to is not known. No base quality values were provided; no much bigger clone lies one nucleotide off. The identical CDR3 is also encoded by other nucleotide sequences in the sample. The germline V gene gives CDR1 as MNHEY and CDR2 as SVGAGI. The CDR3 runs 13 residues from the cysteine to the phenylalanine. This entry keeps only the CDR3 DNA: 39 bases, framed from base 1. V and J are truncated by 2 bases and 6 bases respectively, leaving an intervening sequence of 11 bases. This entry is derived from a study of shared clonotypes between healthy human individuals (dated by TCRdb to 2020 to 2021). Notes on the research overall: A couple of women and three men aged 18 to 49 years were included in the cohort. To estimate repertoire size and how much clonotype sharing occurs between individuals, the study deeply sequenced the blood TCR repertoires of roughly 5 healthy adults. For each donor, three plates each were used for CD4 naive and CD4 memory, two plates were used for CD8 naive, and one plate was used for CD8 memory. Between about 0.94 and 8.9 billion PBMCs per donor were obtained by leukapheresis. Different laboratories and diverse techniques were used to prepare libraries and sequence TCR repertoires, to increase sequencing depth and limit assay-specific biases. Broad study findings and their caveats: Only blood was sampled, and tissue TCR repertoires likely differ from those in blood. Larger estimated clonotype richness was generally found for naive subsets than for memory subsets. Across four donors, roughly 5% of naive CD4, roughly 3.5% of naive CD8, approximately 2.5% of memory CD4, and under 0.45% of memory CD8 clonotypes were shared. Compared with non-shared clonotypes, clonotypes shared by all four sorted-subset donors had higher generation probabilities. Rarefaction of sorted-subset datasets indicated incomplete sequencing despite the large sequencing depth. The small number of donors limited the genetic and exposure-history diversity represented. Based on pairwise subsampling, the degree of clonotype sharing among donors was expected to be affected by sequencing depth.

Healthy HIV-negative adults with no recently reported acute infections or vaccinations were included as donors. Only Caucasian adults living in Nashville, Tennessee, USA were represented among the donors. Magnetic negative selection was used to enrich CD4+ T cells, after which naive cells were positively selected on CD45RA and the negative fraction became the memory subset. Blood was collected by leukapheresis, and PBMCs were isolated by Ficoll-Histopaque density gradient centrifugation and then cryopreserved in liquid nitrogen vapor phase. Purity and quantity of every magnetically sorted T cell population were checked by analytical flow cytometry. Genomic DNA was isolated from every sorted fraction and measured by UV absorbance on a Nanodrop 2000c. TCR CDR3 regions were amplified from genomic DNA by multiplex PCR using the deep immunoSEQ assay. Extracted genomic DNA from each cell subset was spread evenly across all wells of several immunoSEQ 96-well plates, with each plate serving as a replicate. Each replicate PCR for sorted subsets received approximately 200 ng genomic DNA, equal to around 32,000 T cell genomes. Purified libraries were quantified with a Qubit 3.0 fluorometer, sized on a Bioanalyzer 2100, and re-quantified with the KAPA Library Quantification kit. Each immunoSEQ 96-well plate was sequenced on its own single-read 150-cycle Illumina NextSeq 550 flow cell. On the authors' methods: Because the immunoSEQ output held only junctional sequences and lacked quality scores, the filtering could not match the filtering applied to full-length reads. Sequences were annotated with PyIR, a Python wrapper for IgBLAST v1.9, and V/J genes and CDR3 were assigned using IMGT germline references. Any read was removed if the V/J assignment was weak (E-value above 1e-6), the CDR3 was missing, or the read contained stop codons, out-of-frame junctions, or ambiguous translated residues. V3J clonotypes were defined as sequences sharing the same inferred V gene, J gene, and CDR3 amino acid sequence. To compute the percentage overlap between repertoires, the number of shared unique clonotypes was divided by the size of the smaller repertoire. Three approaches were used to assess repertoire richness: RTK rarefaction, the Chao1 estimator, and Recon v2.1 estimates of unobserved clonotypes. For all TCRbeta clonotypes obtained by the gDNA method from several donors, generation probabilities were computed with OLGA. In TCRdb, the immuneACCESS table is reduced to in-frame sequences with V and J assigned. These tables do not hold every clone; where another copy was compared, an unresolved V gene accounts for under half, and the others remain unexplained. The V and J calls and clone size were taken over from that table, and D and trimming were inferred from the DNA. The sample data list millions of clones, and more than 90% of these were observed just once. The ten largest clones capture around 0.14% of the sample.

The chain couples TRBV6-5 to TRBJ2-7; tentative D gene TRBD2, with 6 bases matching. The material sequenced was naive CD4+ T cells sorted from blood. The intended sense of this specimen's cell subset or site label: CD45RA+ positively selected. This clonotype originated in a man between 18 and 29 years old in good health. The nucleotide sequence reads TGTGCCAGCAGTTACCGGAGGGGCGGCGAGCAGTACTTC. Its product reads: CASSYRRGGEQYF.